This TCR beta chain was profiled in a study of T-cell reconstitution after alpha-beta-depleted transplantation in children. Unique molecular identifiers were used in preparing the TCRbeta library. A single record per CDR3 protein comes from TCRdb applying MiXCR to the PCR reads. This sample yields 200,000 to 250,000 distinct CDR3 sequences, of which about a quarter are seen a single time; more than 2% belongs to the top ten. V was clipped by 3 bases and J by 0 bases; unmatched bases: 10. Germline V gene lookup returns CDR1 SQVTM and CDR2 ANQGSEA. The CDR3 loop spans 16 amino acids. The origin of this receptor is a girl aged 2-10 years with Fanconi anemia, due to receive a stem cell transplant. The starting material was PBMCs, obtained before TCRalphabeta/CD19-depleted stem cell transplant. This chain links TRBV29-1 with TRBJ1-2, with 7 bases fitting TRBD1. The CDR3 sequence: CSVDGTDSLANYGYTF. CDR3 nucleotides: TGCAGCGTTGATGGGACAGACTCCCTAGCTAACTATGGCTACACCTTC.